The 9 T cell receptor beta chains below all came from one sample that was sequenced in a study of cytomegalovirus exposure and HLA in healthy donors. Assay: immunoSEQ multiplex PCR; the TCRdb copy retains only in-frame clones and omits some. The sample holds about 110,000 clones, around 82% seen once. Sequenced sample: PBMCs. The receptors come from a woman younger than 35 in good health and CMV-seronegative.

The chain joins TRBV19 to TRBJ1-6; the match to TRBD1 covers 10 bases. Germline V gene data show CDR1 as LNHDA and CDR2 as SQIVND (reference sequence). The CDR3 has 16 residues. With V trimmed by 6 bases and J by 5 bases, 7 bases remained unmatched. The CDR3 nucleotides read TGTGCCAGTAGGCCCCGGGACAGGGGAGATAATTCACCCCTCCACTTT. Translating gives CASRPRDRGDNSPLHF.

J is TRBJ2-1 and V is TRBV11-2; TRBD2 agrees at 10 bases. The ends lost 1 base at V and 6 bases at J; junction bases unmatched: 3. The CDR3 runs 15 residues. Germline V CDR1 and CDR2: SGHAT, FQNNGV. CDR3 loop: CASSLASGGANEQFF. In DNA form, the CDR3 reads TGTGCCAGCAGCTTAGCGAGCGGGGGGGCCAATGAGCAGTTCTTC. Full variable domain (outside the CDR3, taken from reference TRBV11-2 and TRBJ2-1): EAGVAQSPRYKIIEKRQSVAFWCNPISGHATLYWYQQILGQGPKLLIQFQNNGVVDDSQLPKDRFSAERLKGVDSTLKIQPAKLEDSAVYLCASSLASGGANEQFFGPGTRLTVL.

The chain couples TRBV6-4 to TRBJ2-2; TRBD2 matches 7 bases. V lost 4 bases to trimming and J lost 4 bases; unmatched junction nucleotides: 3. The CDR3 covers 14 residues. The germline V gene has CDR1 MRHNA and CDR2 SNTAGT. CDR3 nucleotides: TGTGCCAGCAGTGGGGCTAGCGGCACCGGGGAGCTGTTTTTT. Residues: CASSGASGTGELFF.

The chain carries TRBV6-1 and TRBJ2-1, with TRBD2 matching 10 bases. V lost 11 bases and J lost 2; bases outside the gene matches: 6. This CDR3 comprises 14 residues. CDR1 and CDR2 from the germline V gene are MNHNS and SASEGT. CDR3 amino acids: CAGAGTSAYNEQFF. DNA for the CDR3: TGTGCCGGGGCCGGGACTAGCGCCTACAATGAGCAGTTCTTC.

The chain links TRBV14 to TRBJ1-1; D not resolved. This CDR3 spans 13 amino acids. V lost 8 bases and J lost 1, with 11 bases in between. CDR1 and CDR2 from the germline V gene are SGHDN and FVKESK. The CDR3 loop is CASAGVWNTEAFF. For the CDR3, the DNA is TGTGCCAGCGCGGGTGTGTGGAACACTGAAGCTTTCTTT.

This clone has a handful of counts. The rearrangement links TRBV5-1 to TRBJ2-3; maybe TRBD1 (6 bases). This CDR3 region has 16 residues. The V gene's germline CDR1 is SGHRS and CDR2 YFSETQ. The ends were cut back, 0 bases at V and 5 bases at J, with 16 bases in the middle. The CDR3 is CASSLDTGSRGDTQYF. The CDR3 DNA follows: TGCGCCAGCAGCTTGGATACAGGGTCCCGGGGAGATACGCAGTATTTT.

The chain employs TRBV5-1 and TRBJ2-1, with unresolved D. This CDR3 is built from 16 residues. Germline V gene data show CDR1 as SGHRS and CDR2 as YFSETQ. Trimming left V 1 base short and J 0 bases short, with 11 bases between. The chain's CDR3 is CASSLMGESSYNEQFF. In DNA form, the CDR3 reads TGCGCCAGCAGCTTGATGGGCGAGAGCTCCTACAATGAGCAGTTCTTC.

The J gene is TRBJ1-1, the V gene TRBV27; 7 positions agree with TRBD1. The V segment lost 5 bases and the J segment 5 bases; nucleotides outside the gene matches: 5. The V gene's germline CDR1 is MNHEY and CDR2 SMNVEV (reference sequence). The CDR3 contains 13 residues. The CDR3 reads CASSPGTATEAFF. The CDR3 DNA follows: TGTGCCAGCAGTCCAGGGACAGCAACTGAAGCTTTCTTT.

This clone has only one observation. This chain links TRBV11-2 with TRBJ1-1; 8 bases line up with TRBD1. The CDR3 spans 16 residues. Germline CDR1 is SGHAT and CDR2 is FQNNGV. V lost 5 bases to trimming and J lost 5 bases; unmatched junction nucleotides: 13. CDR3 loop: CASSDRQGPGTTEAFF. Written as DNA, the CDR3 is TGTGCCAGCAGCGATCGACAGGGGCCGGGGACAACTGAAGCTTTCTTT.